This T cell receptor (beta chain) is drawn from a study of T cells after yellow fever vaccination. Findings and caveats of the study: CD4 and CD8 compartments shared a small share of clonotypes. A large majority of primary-vaccination clones showed up again after the booster (96% CD4, around 88% CD8).

Concerning this clonotype: What it binds is not known.

Synthesis of TCR cDNA relied on 5'RACE template switching, which attached a universal primer site and UMIs. TCRdb re-analysed the 5' RACE reads in MiXCR, keeping a single row per CDR3 protein. The table records about 340,000 distinct CDR3 sequences, roughly 9.4% of them present only once. The CDR3 is 14 residues long. Per germline, CDR1 SGHNT and CDR2 YYREEE (reference sequence). The J segment lost 0 bases and the V segment lost 4 bases, leaving 3 bases of the junction unmatched. The sample consisted of PBMCs, taken on the day of the first yellow fever vaccination. This receptor was obtained from a young man who received the YFV17D yellow fever vaccine. The rearrangement joins TRBV5-4 to TRBJ2-7, with 8 positions matching TRBD2. The CDR3: CASSISGNSYEQYF. Written as DNA, the CDR3 is TGTGCCAGCAGCATTAGCGGGAACTCCTACGAGCAGTACTTC.